This TCR beta chain was retrieved from a study of cytomegalovirus exposure and HLA in healthy donors. Findings and limits, study-wide: In a later analysis, a genetic analysis reported fewer productive-TCR N-insertions in an Asian-associated ancestry cluster than the cohort average.

About this clone itself: No antigen is known for it.

Healthy bone marrow donors made up the donor group. The length of the CDR3 is 17 residues. V dropped 3 bases and J dropped 3; count of bases not matched to a gene: 6. The germline V gene encodes CDR1 LNHDA and CDR2 SQIVND (reference sequence). The PCR made use of 60 Vbeta and 13 Jbeta primers. Clones were sequenced by immunoSEQ multiplex PCR, and TCRdb holds only the in-frame ones, with some missing. The sample comprises fewer than 90,000 clones, over 75% of which are singletons, and around 6% rests with the top ten. Sequenced: PBMCs. The chain has TRBV19 and TRBJ2-6, with 9 bases that match TRBD1. The TCR was taken from a female donor in good health and CMV-seronegative. The CDR3 is CASSIPTGGGGANVLTF. As DNA, the CDR3 is TGTGCCAGTAGTATCCCTACAGGGGGCGGTGGGGCCAACGTCCTGACTTTC. Drawing the rest from reference TRBV19 and TRBJ2-6, the complete variable domain is DGGITQSPKYLFRKEGQNVTLSCEQNLNHDAMYWYRQDPGQGLRLIYYSQIVNDFQKGDIAEGYSVSREKKESFPLTVTSAQKNPTAFYLCASSIPTGGGGANVLTFGAGSRLTVL.